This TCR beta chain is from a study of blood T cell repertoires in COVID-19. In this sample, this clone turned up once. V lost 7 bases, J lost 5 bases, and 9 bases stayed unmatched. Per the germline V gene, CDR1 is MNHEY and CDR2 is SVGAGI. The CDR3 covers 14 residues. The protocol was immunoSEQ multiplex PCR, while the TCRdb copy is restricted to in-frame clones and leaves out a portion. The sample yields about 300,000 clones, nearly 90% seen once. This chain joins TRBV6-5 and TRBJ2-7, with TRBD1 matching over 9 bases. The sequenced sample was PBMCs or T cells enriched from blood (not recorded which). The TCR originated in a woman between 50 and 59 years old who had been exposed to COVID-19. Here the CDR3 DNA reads TGTGCCAGCACCAACTCAGGGACAGGGAACGAGCAGTACTTC. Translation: CASTNSGTGNEQYF.